These 32 T cell receptor beta chains were all obtained from the same sample, sequenced in a study of spatial heterogeneity in lung cancer. Study-level points and caveats: Expanded alpha and beta TCR counts within tumors tracked tumor mutation counts.

Antigen specificity for these receptors is unknown. One entry per CDR3 protein results from TCRdb running MiXCR on the 5' RACE reads. The table records 20,000 to 30,000 distinct CDR3 sequences, 8% to 10% of them present only once. Stated time point: sample taken at primary tumor resection. Sequencing used lung tumor tissue, obtained at surgery. The receptor set was obtained from a male donor with early-stage non-small cell lung cancer.

Many counts were recorded for this clonotype. This chain links TRBV10-2 with TRBJ2-5; maybe TRBD1 (5 bases). The CDR3 is made up of 14 amino acids. The germline V gene encodes CDR1 WSHSY and CDR2 SAAADI. Deletions cut 4 bases from V and 5 bases from J, with 14 bases between. CDR3 sequence (DNA): TGCGCCAGCAGTGGAAGGGGCCTAGGGGAGACCCAGTACTTC. Translating gives CASSGRGLGETQYF.

This chain links TRBV7-2 with TRBJ2-5; D gene unclear. CDR3 length equals 15 residues. Trimming removed 1 base at V and 4 bases at J, with 13 bases between. The germline V gene encodes CDR1 SGHTA and CDR2 FQGNSA. The CDR3 nucleotides are TGTGCCAGCAGCTTAGGGCTAGGTACTCTAGAGACCCAGTACTTC. Translated: CASSLGLGTLETQYF.

This clonotype came up a few times. The CDR3 DNA is TGTGCCAGCTTCAACCCCACGGGGGACTACGAGCAGTACTTC. Translation gives CASFNPTGDYEQYF. The chain carries TRBV28 and TRBJ2-7, with D possibly TRBD2 on 6 matching bases. The V end was cut by 8 bases, the J end by 3 bases, with 17 bases between. The CDR3 is 14 residues long. Germline CDR1 is MDHEN and CDR2 is SYDVKM. The full variable domain, completed using reference TRBV28 and TRBJ2-7, is DVKVTQSSRYLVKRTGEKVFLECVQDMDHENMFWYRQDPGLGLRLIYFSYDVKMKEKGDIPEGYSVSREKKERFSLILESASTNQTSMYLCASFNPTGDYEQYFGPGTRLTVT.

This clonotype was observed a handful of times. The CDR3 reads CASSRGSKGNEQFF. CDR3 sequence (DNA): TGTGCCAGCAGCCGCGGGAGTAAGGGCAATGAGCAGTTCTTC. J is TRBJ2-1 and V is TRBV6-2 or TRBV6-3; TRBD2 matches at 7 bases. Germline trimming cut 6 bases from V and 6 bases from J; bases unmatched to any gene: 8. Germline V gene data show CDR1 as MNHEY and CDR2 as SVGEGT. The CDR3 is 14 residues long.

V is TRBV6-6 and J is TRBJ2-1; the match to TRBD2 covers 14 bases. CDR1 MNHNY and CDR2 SVGAGI come from the germline V gene (reference sequence). The CDR3 has 15 amino acids. After removal of 4 bases from V and 8 bases from J, the junction contained 4 bases not matched to a gene. The CDR3 loop is CASSLTSGRAYEQFF. CDR3 DNA sequence: TGTGCCAGCAGTTTGACTAGCGGGAGGGCCTATGAGCAGTTCTTC.

The V and J genes are TRBV28 and TRBJ2-2; D remains ambiguous. Trimming took off 6 bases at V and 6 bases at J, with 8 bases between the two ends. The CDR3 contains 12 residues. Per the germline V gene, CDR1 is MDHEN and CDR2 is SYDVKM. The CDR3 protein is CASRPVSGELFF. The CDR3 DNA follows: TGTGCCAGCAGACCGGTGTCCGGGGAGCTGTTTTTT. The full variable domain, in which reference TRBV28 and TRBJ2-2 provide the parts outside the CDR3, is DVKVTQSSRYLVKRTGEKVFLECVQDMDHENMFWYRQDPGLGLRLIYFSYDVKMKEKGDIPEGYSVSREKKERFSLILESASTNQTSMYLCASRPVSGELFFGEGSRLTVL.

This clonotype came up many times. The chain employs TRBV7-2 and TRBJ2-1, with D perhaps being TRBD1 or TRBD2 (6 bases each). The CDR3 has 14 residues. CDR1 is SGHTA and CDR2 is FQGNSA in the germline V gene. Trimming left V 1 base short and J 5 bases short, with 9 bases between. CDR3 nucleotide sequence: TGTGCCAGCAGCTTAGGGGGGGCGAACAATGAGCAGTTCTTC. Protein sequence: CASSLGGANNEQFF.

The rearrangement joins TRBV9 to TRBJ2-7; 8 bases map to TRBD1. Per germline, CDR1 SGDLS and CDR2 YYNGEE. The CDR3 has 15 residues. V lost 3 bases and J lost 0; bases outside the gene matches: 5. The CDR3 bases are TGTGCCAGCAGCGACAGGACAGGGAGCTCCTACGAGCAGTACTTC. This encodes CASSDRTGSSYEQYF.

The V call is TRBV30, the J call TRBJ1-6; tentative D call: TRBD1 (6 bases). The CDR3 totals 13 residues. V dropped 3 bases and J dropped 7 bases, with 10 bases sitting between them. CDR1 GTSNPN and CDR2 SVGIG come from the germline V gene (reference sequence). CDR3 sequence reads: CAWSGGPNSPLHF. The CDR3 coding sequence is TGTGCCTGGAGCGGGGGCCCAAATTCACCCCTCCACTTT.

There are a few counts of this clonotype. The chain is built from TRBV30 and TRBJ2-5, with D possibly being TRBD2 (6 bases). The CDR3 spans 12 residues. V lost 3 bases and J 5 bases, leaving 10 bases between the germline ends. Germline V lookup: CDR1 GTSNPN, CDR2 SVGIG (reference sequence). CDR3 sequence reads: CAWRAGRETQYF. The CDR3 DNA sequence: TGTGCCTGGAGGGCGGGGAGGGAGACCCAGTACTTC.

This clonotype was observed many times. The gene calls are TRBV12-3 or TRBV12-4 and TRBJ2-7, with D possibly being TRBD2 (5 bases). Trimming left V 3 bases short and J 2 bases short, with 8 bases between. This CDR3 comprises 13 residues. DNA for the CDR3: TGTGCCAGCAGTTTGAGGGCAGCCTACGAGCAGTACTTC. Translated: CASSLRAAYEQYF.

The V and J genes are TRBV29-1 and TRBJ2-3, with 7 positions matching TRBD1. V was clipped by 6 bases and J by 1 base; unmatched bases: 7. The CDR3 extends over 14 amino acids. Germline V CDR1 and CDR2: SQVTM, ANQGSEA. CDR3 in amino acids: CSVRQGFGTDTQYF. DNA for the CDR3: TGCAGCGTGCGACAGGGTTTTGGCACAGATACGCAGTATTTT.

This clonotype was detected only a few times. The chain is built from TRBV12-3 or TRBV12-4 and TRBJ2-5; 7 positions match TRBD1. CDR3 length: 15 residues. V was clipped by 1 base and J by 1 base; unmatched bases: 3. DNA for the CDR3: TGTGCCAGCAGTTTAGGGTCAGGGGGCCAAGAGACCCAGTACTTC. Its protein product is CASSLGSGGQETQYF.

This clonotype showed up many times. J is TRBJ2-3 and V is TRBV10-3; a possible D gene is TRBD2 (5 bases). The CDR3 is 13 amino acids. Germline loops: CDR1 ENHRY, CDR2 SYGVKD. In DNA form, the CDR3 reads TGTGCTATACGGAGGCCGAGTACAGATACGCAGTATTTT. Its protein product is CAIRRPSTDTQYF.

J is TRBJ2-5 and V is TRBV27; D is undetermined. Germline V gene data show CDR1 as MNHEY and CDR2 as SMNVEV (reference sequence). Between the trimmed V and J ends, which lost 6 bases and 3 bases, there was a span of 11 bases. The CDR3 runs to 13 residues. CDR3 amino acids: CASRMLGEETQYF. The CDR3 DNA follows: TGTGCCAGCAGAATGTTAGGAGAAGAGACCCAGTACTTC.

This clonotype qualifies as medium-sized. The chain couples TRBV7-9 to TRBJ2-3; perhaps TRBD2 as D (5 bases). Trimming left V 4 bases short and J 9 bases short, with 11 bases between. The CDR3 totals 12 residues. Germline CDR1 reads SEHNR; CDR2 reads FQNEAQ (reference sequence). The CDR3 region is CASSYSEGTQYF. DNA for the CDR3: TGTGCCAGCAGCTACTCCGAGGGCACGCAGTATTTT.

This clonotype was observed a handful of times. The V call is TRBV12-3 or TRBV12-4, the J call TRBJ2-7; D unresolved. The V and J ends lost 6 bases and 0 bases respectively, with 6 bases between them. The CDR3 loop spans 12 amino acids. The CDR3 loop is CASSRDSYEQYF. The CDR3 coding sequence is TGTGCCAGCAGCCGCGACTCCTACGAGCAGTACTTC.

V usage is TRBV3-1 and J usage is TRBJ2-7; D gene uncertain. The ends were cut back, 3 bases at V and 0 bases at J, with 9 bases in the middle. The CDR3 loop spans 14 amino acids. Germline V gene data show CDR1 as LGHDT and CDR2 as YNNKEL (reference sequence). In DNA form, the CDR3 reads TGTGCCAGCAGCCAGGCCGTCTCCTCCTACGAGCAGTACTTC. Translated: CASSQAVSSYEQYF.

This clonotype has a handful of counts. The germline gene is not matched at one end of the junction; a read error may be the cause. The V and J genes are TRBV3-1 and TRBJ2-5, with D uncertain. Germline-derived CDR1 and CDR2 are LGHDT and YNNKEL (reference sequence). CDR3 size: 12 residues. This CDR3 reads CVSSQNTETQYF. CDR3 sequence (DNA): TGTGTCAGCAGCCAGAATACGGAGACCCAGTACTTC.

This clonotype showed up many times. The chain employs TRBV3-1 and TRBJ1-2; the match to TRBD1 covers 9 bases. The germline gives CDR1 LGHDT, CDR2 YNNKEL (reference sequence). V lost 1 base, J lost 6 bases, and 0 bases stayed unmatched. The CDR3 runs to 13 residues. Written as DNA, the CDR3 is TGTGCCAGCAGCCAAGGGACAGGGGATGGCTACACCTTC. Its translation is CASSQGTGDGYTF.

Sample share makes this clonotype medium-sized. This chain uses TRBV12-3 or TRBV12-4 with TRBJ2-3; D is uncertain. The CDR3 has 13 amino acids. Trimming pared 3 bases from V and 4 bases from J, leaving 8 bases between. The CDR3 nucleotides read TGTGCCAGCAGTTTCGACACTGCAGATACGCAGTATTTT. Its translation: CASSFDTADTQYF.

This clonotype was recorded at least ten times. The chain combines TRBV7-3 with TRBJ1-1; D gene unclear. The germline gives CDR1 SGHTA, CDR2 FQGTGA. V dropped 2 bases and J dropped 4 bases, with 8 bases sitting between them. This CDR3 region has 13 residues. CDR3 in amino acids: CASSLGPLTEAFF. CDR3 coding DNA: TGTGCCAGCAGCTTAGGGCCCCTCACTGAAGCTTTCTTT.

The table lists this clonotype with many counts. This sequence joins TRBV20-1 and TRBJ2-7, with 11 bases identical to TRBD2. This CDR3 is built from 14 residues. Germline V gene data show CDR1 as DFQATT and CDR2 as SNEGSKA (reference sequence). V dropped 3 bases and J dropped 11; count of bases not matched to a gene: 12. The CDR3 sequence is CSARPSGRPSYEYF. CDR3 sequence (DNA): TGCAGTGCTAGGCCTAGCGGGAGGCCCTCGTATGAGTACTTC.

This clonotype was counted many times. The rearrangement links TRBV6-5 to TRBJ2-7; D is perhaps TRBD1 (5 bases). V dropped 6 bases and J dropped 5 bases, with 14 bases sitting between them. CDR1 and CDR2 from the germline V gene are MNHEY and SVGAGI. The CDR3 sequence is 13 residues long. The CDR3 loop is CASRDDSLHEQYF. DNA for the CDR3: TGTGCCAGCAGGGATGACAGTCTGCACGAGCAGTACTTC.

This clonotype was recorded many times. The V call is TRBV3-1, the J call TRBJ2-3; no clear D gene. The CDR3 totals 12 residues. Germline lookup yields CDR1 LGHDT and CDR2 YNNKEL (reference sequence). V was shortened by 1 base and J by 9 bases, with 8 bases between the two germline ends. The CDR3 reads CASSQVHGTQYF. The CDR3 DNA is TGTGCCAGCAGCCAAGTCCACGGGACGCAGTATTTT.

This clonotype was detected ten times or more. V usage is TRBV6-5 and J usage is TRBJ2-7, with 7 nucleotides matching TRBD1. The V gene end was trimmed by 6 bases and the J gene end by 0 bases; junction bases not matched to a gene: 8. The CDR3 consists of 15 residues. Germline CDR1 is MNHEY and CDR2 is SVGAGI. The CDR3 loop reads CASSQEWDSSYEQYF. The CDR3 nucleotides read TGTGCCAGCAGCCAAGAGTGGGACAGCTCCTACGAGCAGTACTTC.

This clonotype rates as medium-sized. CDR3 sequence: CASSLEWGRGSPLHF. In DNA, the CDR3 is TGCGCCAGCAGCTTGGAGTGGGGCAGGGGTTCACCCCTCCACTTT. The rearrangement links TRBV5-1 to TRBJ1-6, with a possible D match to TRBD1 (6 bases). Germline V gives CDR1 SGHRS, CDR2 YFSETQ. Trimming pared 0 bases from V and 9 bases from J, leaving 13 bases between. This CDR3 spans 15 amino acids.

This clonotype turned up a few times. The rearrangement joins TRBV28 to TRBJ2-1; D ambiguous. V was trimmed by 6 bases and J by 1 base, leaving 10 bases between them. The CDR3 contains 14 residues. Germline V CDR1 and CDR2: MDHEN, SYDVKM. For the CDR3, the DNA is TGTGCCAGCAGACCGACTTATTCCTACAATGAGCAGTTCTTC. Its translation: CASRPTYSYNEQFF.

The chain links TRBV6-5 to TRBJ2-5; the D is unclear. Germline V lookup: CDR1 MNHEY, CDR2 SVGAGI. The CDR3 is 14 amino acids. The V gene lost 7 bases and the J gene lost 2 bases, with 14 bases spanning the gap. The CDR3 DNA reads TGTGCCAGCAAAAAAACAGTGGATCAAGAGACCCAGTACTTC. Translation: CASKKTVDQETQYF.

This clonotype was seen many times. V and J are TRBV24-1 and TRBJ2-3; 10 bases line up with TRBD1. V dropped 4 bases and J dropped 4; count of bases not matched to a gene: 7. CDR1 is KGHDR and CDR2 is SFDVKD in the germline V gene. The CDR3 extends over 16 amino acids. The CDR3 DNA is TGTGCCACCAGTGACCCGACAGGGGGCCCGGCAGATACGCAGTATTTT. It codes for CATSDPTGGPADTQYF.

This clonotype was detected ten times or more. The chain combines TRBV10-2 with TRBJ2-2; perhaps TRBD1 as D (6 bases). V lost 8 bases, J lost 6 bases, and 10 bases lay in between. The CDR3 runs to 12 residues. Germline CDR1 reads WSHSY; CDR2 reads SAAADI. For the CDR3, the DNA is TGCGCCAGCTCTTACAGGGCCGGGGAGCTGTTTTTT. Protein sequence: CASSYRAGELFF.

V is TRBV19 and J is TRBJ2-5; the D call may be TRBD1 or TRBD2 (5 bases each). Looked up from germline, CDR1 is LNHDA and CDR2 is SQIVND (reference sequence). The CDR3 has 12 residues. Trimming left V 5 bases short and J 5 bases short, with 9 bases between. The CDR3: CASSSWGETQYF. The CDR3 nucleotides are TGTGCCAGTAGTTCTTGGGGGGAGACCCAGTACTTC.